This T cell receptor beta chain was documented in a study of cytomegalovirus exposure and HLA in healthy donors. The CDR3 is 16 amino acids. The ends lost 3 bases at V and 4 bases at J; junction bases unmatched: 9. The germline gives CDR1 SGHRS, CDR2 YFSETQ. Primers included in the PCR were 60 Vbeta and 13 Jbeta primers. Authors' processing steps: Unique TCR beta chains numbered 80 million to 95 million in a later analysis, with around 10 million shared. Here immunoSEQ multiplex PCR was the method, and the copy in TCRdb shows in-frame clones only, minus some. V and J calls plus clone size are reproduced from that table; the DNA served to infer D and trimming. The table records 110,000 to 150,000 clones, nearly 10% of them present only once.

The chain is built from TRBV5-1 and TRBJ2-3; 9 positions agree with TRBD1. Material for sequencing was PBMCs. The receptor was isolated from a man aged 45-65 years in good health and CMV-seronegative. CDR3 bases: TGCGCCAGCAGCTCCGGGACAGGGTTCGGATCAGATACGCAGTATTTT. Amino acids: CASSSGTGFGSDTQYF.